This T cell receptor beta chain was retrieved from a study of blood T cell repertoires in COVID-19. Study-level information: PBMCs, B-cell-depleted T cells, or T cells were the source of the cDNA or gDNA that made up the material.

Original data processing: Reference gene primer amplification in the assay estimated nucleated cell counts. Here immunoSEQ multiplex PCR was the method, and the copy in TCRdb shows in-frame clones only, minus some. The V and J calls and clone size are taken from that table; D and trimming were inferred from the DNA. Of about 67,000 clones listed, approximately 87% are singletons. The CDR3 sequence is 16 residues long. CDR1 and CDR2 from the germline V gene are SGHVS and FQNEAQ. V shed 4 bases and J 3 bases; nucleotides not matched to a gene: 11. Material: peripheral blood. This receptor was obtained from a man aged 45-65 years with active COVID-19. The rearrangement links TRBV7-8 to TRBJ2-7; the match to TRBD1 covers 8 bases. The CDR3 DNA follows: TGTGCCAGCAGCTCCCAGCGGACAGGGAAGGACTACGAGCAGTACTTC. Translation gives CASSSQRTGKDYEQYF.